The 6 T cell receptor beta chains presented below share a single source sample, sequenced in a study of beta chain features in type 1 diabetes. Study results and limitations: Shorter TCRB CDR3s, moderately but significantly so, were found in Type 1 diabetes patients in all four CD4+ subsets.

No antigen is known for these receptors. cDNA synthesis used the whole RNA isolate, giving expressed TCRB sequences. Clones were sequenced by immunoSEQ multiplex PCR, and TCRdb holds only the in-frame ones, with some missing. This table holds roughly 220,000 clones, approximately 16% found once. Input material: naive CD4+ T cells from blood. The origin of the receptors is a man under 40 with type 1 diabetes.

This sequence joins TRBV29-1 and TRBJ1-5; D unclear. Looked up from germline, CDR1 is SQVTM and CDR2 is ANQGSEA. Trimming pared 7 bases from V and 6 bases from J, leaving 13 bases between. The CDR3 runs to 12 residues. The CDR3, as DNA: TGCAGCGCCGTGGGGAACGGTCAGCCCCAGCATTTT. Protein sequence: CSAVGNGQPQHF.

This clone was seen more than once but under ten times. The gene calls are TRBV29-1 and TRBJ2-7; 8 positions agree with TRBD1. CDR1 and CDR2 from the germline V gene are SQVTM and ANQGSEA. V was clipped by 6 bases and J by 1 base; unmatched bases: 2. This CDR3 has 12 amino acids. The CDR3 reads CSVQGESYEQYF. In DNA, the CDR3 is TGCAGCGTACAGGGGGAATCCTACGAGCAGTACTTC.

The V gene is TRBV6-6, the J gene TRBJ1-4, with 10 bases that match TRBD1. J was trimmed by 8 bases and V by 5 bases; bases with no gene match: 8. Per germline, CDR1 MNHNY and CDR2 SVGAGI (reference sequence). The CDR3 contains 15 residues. This CDR3 is CASSPRTGGLEKLFF. In nucleotides, the CDR3 is TGTGCCAGCAGTCCCCGGACAGGGGGTTTGGAAAAACTGTTTTTT.

This chain links TRBV18 with TRBJ2-2; 7 nucleotides match TRBD1. V lost 8 bases and J lost 1; bases outside the gene matches: 4. This CDR3 contains 14 residues. Per the germline V gene, CDR1 is KGHSH and CDR2 is LQKENI. The CDR3 spells CASRTGLNTGELFF. The CDR3, as DNA: TGTGCCAGCCGGACAGGTTTGAACACCGGGGAGCTGTTTTTT.

There are a few counts of this clone. The chain links TRBV9 to TRBJ2-5; TRBD1 aligns across 11 bases. J gave up 5 bases and V 4 bases, and 7 bases lay outside the gene matches. The CDR3 loop spans 15 amino acids. Germline V gene lookup returns CDR1 SGDLS and CDR2 YYNGEE. This CDR3 is CASSQRTGGWETQYF. The CDR3 DNA follows: TGTGCCAGCAGCCAGAGGACAGGGGGCTGGGAGACCCAGTACTTC.

Here the CDR3 DNA reads TGCAGCGTTGAAGGGGTCCCTACGCGGGAGCAGTACTTC. It codes for CSVEGVPTREQYF. J is TRBJ2-7 and V is TRBV29-1, with D uncertain. Germline V gene lookup returns CDR1 SQVTM and CDR2 ANQGSEA. The CDR3 is 13 amino acids. Deletions cut 1 base from V and 7 bases from J, with 14 bases between.